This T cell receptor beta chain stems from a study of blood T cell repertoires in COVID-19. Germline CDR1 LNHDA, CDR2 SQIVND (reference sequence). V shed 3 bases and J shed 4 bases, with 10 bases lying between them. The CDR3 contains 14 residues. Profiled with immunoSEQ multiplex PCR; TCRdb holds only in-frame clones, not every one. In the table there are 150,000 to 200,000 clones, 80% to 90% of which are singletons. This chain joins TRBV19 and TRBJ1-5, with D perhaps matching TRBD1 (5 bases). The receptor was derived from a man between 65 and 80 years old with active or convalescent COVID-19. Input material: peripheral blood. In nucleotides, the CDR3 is TGTGCCAGTAGTATTATTACAGGAAATCAGCCCCAGCATTTT. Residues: CASSIITGNQPQHF.